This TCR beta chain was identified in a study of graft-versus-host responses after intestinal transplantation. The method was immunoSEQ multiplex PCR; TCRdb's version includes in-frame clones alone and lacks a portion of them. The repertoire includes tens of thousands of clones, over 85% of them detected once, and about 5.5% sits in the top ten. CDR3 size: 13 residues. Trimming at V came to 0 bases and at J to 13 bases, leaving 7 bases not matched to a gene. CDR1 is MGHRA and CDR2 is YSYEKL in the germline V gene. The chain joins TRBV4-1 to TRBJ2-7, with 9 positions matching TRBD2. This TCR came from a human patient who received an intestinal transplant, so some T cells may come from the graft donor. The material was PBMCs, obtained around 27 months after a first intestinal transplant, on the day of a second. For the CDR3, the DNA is TGCGCCAGCAGCCAAGAGGAGAGCGGGAGGCCTTACTTC. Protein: CASSQEESGRPYF.